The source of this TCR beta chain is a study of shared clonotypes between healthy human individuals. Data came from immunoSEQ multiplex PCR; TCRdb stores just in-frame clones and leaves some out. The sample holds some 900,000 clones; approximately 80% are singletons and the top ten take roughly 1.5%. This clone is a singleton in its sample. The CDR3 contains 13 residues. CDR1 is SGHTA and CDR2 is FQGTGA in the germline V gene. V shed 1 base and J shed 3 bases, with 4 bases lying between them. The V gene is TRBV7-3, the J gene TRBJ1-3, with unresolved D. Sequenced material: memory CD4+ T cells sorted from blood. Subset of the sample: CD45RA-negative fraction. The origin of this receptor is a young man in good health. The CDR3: CASSLNYGNTIYF. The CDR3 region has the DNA TGTGCCAGCAGCTTAAATTATGGAAACACCATATATTTT.